This T cell receptor beta chain was captured by sequencing in a study of shared clonotypes between healthy human individuals. Every subset's genomic DNA went evenly onto several immunoSEQ plates. The assay was immunoSEQ multiplex PCR, and TCRdb's table has in-frame clones only and misses some. In the table there are 2 million to 3 million clones, approximately 93% of which are singletons. The germline CDR1 and CDR2 sequences are SGHNT and YENEEA. The CDR3 runs to 16 residues. V lost 1 base, J lost 1 base, and 10 bases lay in between. V is TRBV11-3 and J is TRBJ2-2; possibly TRBD1 for D (5 bases). The TCR comes from a man between 18 and 35 years old in good health. Some clones in this sample may be carry-over from other donors' samples. Sequenced sample: naive CD4+ T cells from PBMCs. As to subset: CD45RA+ positively selected. The CDR3 DNA sequence: TGTGCCAGCAGCTTAGGGGGCGCGAAGAACACCGGGGAGCTGTTTTTT. Protein product: CASSLGGAKNTGELFF.